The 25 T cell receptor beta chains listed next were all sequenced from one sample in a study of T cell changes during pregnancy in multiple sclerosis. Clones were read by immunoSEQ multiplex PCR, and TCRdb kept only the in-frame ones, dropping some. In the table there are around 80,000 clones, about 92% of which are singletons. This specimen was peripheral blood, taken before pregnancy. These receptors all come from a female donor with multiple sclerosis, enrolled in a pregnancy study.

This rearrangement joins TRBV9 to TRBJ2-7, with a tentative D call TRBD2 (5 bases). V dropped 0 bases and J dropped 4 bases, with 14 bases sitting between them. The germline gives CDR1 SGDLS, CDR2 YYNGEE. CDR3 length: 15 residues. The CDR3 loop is CASSVDSGRDYEQYF. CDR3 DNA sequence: TGTGCCAGCAGCGTAGATTCCGGACGGGATTACGAGCAGTACTTC. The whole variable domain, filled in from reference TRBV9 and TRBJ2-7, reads DSGVTQTPKHLITATGQRVTLRCSPRSGDLSVYWYQQSLDQGLQFLIQYYNGEERAKGNILERFSAQQFPDLHSELNLSSLELGDSALYFCASSVDSGRDYEQYFGPGTRLTVT.

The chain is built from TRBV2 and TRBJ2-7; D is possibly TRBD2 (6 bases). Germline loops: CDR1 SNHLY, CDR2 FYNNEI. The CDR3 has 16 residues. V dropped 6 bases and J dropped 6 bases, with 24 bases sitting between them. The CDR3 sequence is CASSPKWGDYVGEQYF. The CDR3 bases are TGTGCCAGCAGCCCCAAGTGGGGGGATTACGTTGGCGAGCAGTACTTC.

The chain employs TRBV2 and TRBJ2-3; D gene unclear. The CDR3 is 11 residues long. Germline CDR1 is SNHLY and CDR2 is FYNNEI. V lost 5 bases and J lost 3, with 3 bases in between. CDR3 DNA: TGTGCCAGCAGTATAACAGATACGCAGTATTTT. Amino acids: CASSITDTQYF.

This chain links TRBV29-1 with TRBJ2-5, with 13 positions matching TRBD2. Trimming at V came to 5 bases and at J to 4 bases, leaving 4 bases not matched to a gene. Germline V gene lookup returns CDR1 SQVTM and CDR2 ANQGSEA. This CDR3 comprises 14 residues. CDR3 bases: TGCAGCGTTACAGGACTAGCGGGAGCAGAGACCCAGTACTTC. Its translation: CSVTGLAGAETQYF.

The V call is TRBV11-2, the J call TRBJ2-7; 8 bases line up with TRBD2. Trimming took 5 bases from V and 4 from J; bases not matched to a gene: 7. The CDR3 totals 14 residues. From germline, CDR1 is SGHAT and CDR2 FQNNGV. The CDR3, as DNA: TGTGCCAGCAGCCTAAGCGGGAGAGGTTACGAGCAGTACTTC. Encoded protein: CASSLSGRGYEQYF.

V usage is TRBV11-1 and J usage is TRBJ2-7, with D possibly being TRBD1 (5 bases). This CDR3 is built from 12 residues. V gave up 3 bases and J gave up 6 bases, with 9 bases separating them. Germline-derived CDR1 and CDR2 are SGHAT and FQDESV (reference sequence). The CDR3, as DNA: TGTGCCAGCAGCTTGGAAAGGGGCGAGCAGTACTTC. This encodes CASSLERGEQYF.

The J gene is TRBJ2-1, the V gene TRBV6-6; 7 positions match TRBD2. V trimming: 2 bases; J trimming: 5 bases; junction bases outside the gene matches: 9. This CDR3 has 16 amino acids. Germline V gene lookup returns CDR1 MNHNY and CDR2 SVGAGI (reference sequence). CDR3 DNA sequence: TGTGCCAGCAGTTACCCGGGAGGAATGGATCACAATGAGCAGTTCTTC. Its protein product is CASSYPGGMDHNEQFF.

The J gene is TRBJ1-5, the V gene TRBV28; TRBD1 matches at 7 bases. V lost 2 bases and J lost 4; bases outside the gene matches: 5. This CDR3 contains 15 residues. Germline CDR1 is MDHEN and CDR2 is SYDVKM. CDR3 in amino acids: CASSLGGQLNQPQHF. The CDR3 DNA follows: TGTGCCAGCAGTTTAGGGGGACAGCTTAATCAGCCCCAGCATTTT.

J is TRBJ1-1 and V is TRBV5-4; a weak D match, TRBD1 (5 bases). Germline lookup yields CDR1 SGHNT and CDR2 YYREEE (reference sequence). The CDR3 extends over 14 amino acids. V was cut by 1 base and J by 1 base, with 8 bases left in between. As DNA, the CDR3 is TGTGCCAGCAGCTTGCCGGGGGGGAACACTGAAGCTTTCTTT. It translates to CASSLPGGNTEAFF.

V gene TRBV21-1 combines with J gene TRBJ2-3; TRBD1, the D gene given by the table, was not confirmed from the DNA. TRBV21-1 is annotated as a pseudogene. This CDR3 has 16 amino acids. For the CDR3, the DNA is TGTGCCAGCAGCAAAGACGGAAGGGGGCAAACAGATACGCAGTATTTT. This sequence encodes CASSKDGRGQTDTQYF.

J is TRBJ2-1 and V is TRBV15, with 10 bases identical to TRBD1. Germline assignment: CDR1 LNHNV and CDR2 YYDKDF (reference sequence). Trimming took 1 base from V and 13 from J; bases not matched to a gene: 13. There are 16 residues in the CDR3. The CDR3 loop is CATSRAPGTGAGDQFF. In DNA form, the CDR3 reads TGTGCCACCAGCAGAGCCCCCGGGACAGGGGCCGGAGATCAGTTCTTC.

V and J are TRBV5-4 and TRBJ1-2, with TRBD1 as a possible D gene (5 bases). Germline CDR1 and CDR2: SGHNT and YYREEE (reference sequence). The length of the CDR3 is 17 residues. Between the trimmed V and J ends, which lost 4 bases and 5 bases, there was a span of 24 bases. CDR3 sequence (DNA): TGTGCCAGCAGCCAGCCCCCCTGGCAGGGCTACGCATATGGCTACACCTTC. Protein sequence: CASSQPPWQGYAYGYTF.

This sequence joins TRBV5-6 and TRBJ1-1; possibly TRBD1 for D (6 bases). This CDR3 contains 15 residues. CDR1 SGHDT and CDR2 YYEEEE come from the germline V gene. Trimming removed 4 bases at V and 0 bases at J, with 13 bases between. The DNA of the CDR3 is TGTGCCAGCAGCACGGTGACAGGCTTGAACACTGAAGCTTTCTTT. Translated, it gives CASSTVTGLNTEAFF.

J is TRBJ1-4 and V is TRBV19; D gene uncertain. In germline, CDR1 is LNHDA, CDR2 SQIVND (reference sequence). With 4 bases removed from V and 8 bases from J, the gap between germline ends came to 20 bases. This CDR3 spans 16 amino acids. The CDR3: CASSTPRTLGEEKLFF. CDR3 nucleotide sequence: TGTGCCAGTAGTACACCTAGGACTCTCGGAGAGGAAAAACTGTTTTTT.

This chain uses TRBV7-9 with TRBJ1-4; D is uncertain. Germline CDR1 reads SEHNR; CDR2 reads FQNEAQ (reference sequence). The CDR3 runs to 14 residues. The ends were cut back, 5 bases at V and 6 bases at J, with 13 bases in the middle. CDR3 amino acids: CASSLGREDEKLFF. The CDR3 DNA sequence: TGTGCCAGCAGCCTAGGGCGGGAGGATGAAAAACTGTTTTTT.

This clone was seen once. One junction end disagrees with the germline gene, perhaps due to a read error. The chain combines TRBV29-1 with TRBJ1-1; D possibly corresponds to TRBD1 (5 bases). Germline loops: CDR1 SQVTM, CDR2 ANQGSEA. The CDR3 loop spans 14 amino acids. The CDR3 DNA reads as TGCAGGGTTGTTCGCGCACGTGGGGGGACTGAAGCTTTCTTT. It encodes CRVVRARGGTEAFF.

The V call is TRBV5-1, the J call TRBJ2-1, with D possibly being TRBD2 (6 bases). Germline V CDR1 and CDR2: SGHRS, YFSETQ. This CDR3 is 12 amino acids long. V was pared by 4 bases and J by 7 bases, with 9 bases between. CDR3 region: CASSAEGNEQFF. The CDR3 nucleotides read TGCGCCAGCAGCGCGGAGGGAAATGAGCAGTTCTTC. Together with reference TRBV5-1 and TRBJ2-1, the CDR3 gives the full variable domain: KAGVTQTPRYLIKTRGQQVTLSCSPISGHRSVSWYQQTPGQGLQFLFEYFSETQRNKGNFPGRFSGRQFSNSRSEMNVSTLELGDSALYLCASSAEGNEQFFGPGTRLTVL.

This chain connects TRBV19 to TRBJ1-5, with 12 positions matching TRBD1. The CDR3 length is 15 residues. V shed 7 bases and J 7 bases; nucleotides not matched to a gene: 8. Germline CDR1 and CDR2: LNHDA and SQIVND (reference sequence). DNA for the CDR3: TGTGCCAGTACTGGGGGGACAGGGGGCAGACAGCCCCAGCATTTT. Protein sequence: CASTGGTGGRQPQHF.

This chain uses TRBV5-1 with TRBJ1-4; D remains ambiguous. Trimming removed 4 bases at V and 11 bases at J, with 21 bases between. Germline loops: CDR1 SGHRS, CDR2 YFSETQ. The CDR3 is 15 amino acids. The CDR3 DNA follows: TGCGCCAGCAGCGACCTAGGAGGAGGGTTGCGGAAACTGTTTTTT. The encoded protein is CASSDLGGGLRKLFF.

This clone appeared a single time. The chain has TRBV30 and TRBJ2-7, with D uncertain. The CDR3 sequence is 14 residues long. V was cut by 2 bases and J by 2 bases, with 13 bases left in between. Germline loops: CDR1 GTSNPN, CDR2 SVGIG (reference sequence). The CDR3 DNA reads TGTGCCTGGAGTTTGAGCGATTTTGCCTACGAGCAGTACTTC. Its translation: CAWSLSDFAYEQYF. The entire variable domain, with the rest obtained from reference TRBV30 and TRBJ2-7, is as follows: SQTIHQWPATLVQPVGSPLSLECTVEGTSNPNLYWYRQAAGRGLQLLFYSVGIGQISSEVPQNLSASRPQDRQFILSSKKLLLSDSGFYLCAWSLSDFAYEQYFGPGTRLTVT.

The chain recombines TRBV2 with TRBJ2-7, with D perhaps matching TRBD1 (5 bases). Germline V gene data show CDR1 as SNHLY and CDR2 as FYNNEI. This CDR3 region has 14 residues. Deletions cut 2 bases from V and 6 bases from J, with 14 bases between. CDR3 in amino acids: CASSEPGFPGEQYF. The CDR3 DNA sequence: TGTGCCAGCAGTGAACCAGGGTTCCCAGGCGAGCAGTACTTC.

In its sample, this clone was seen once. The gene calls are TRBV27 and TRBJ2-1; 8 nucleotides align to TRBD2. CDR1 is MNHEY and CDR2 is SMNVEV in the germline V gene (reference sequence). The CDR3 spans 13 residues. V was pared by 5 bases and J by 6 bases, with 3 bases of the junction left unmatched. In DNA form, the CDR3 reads TGTGCCAGCAGTCGGGCGGGAGGCAATGAGCAGTTCTTC. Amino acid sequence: CASSRAGGNEQFF.

The CDR3 loop is CASSPIGTANYGYTF. In DNA, the CDR3 is TGTGCCAGCAGCCCGATAGGGACAGCCAACTATGGCTACACCTTC. The chain combines TRBV6-1 with TRBJ1-2, with 7 positions matching TRBD1. With 6 bases clipped from V and 2 bases from J, the junction kept 9 bases outside the gene matches. The CDR3 totals 15 residues. Germline CDR1 reads MNHNS; CDR2 reads SASEGT.

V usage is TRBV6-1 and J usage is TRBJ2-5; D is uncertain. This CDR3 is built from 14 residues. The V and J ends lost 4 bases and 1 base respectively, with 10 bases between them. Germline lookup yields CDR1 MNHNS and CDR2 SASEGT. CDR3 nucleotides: TGTGCCAGCAGTGTGCGACACTTCCAAGAGACCCAGTACTTC. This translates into CASSVRHFQETQYF.

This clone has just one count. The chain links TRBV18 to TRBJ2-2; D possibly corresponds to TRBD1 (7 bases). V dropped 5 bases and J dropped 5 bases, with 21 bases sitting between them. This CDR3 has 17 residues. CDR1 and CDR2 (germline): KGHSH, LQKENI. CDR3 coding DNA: TGTGCCAGCTCAGCGGAGGGACAGAGCTTTAGAACCGGGGAGCTGTTTTTT. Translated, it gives CASSAEGQSFRTGELFF. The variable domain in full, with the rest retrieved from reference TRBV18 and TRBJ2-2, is NAGVMQNPRHLVRRRGQEARLRCSPMKGHSHVYWYRQLPEEGLKFMVYLQKENIIDESGMPKERFSAEFPKEGPSILRIQQVVRGDSAAYFCASSAEGQSFRTGELFFGEGSRLTVL.